This T cell receptor (beta chain) derives from a study of T cells in Graves' hyperthyroidism and ophthalmopathy. Amplified TCR beta CDR3 regions derived from RNA transcripts. The HTBI primer set served for first-round RT-PCR of the TCR CDR3. TCRdb called the multiplex PCR reads again in MiXCR, with one record for every CDR3 protein. The sample has around 200,000 distinct CDR3 sequences, around 20% seen once. This CDR3 contains 15 residues. Germline V gives CDR1 SGHVS, CDR2 FQNEAQ. V was trimmed by 5 bases and J by 7 bases, leaving 18 bases between them. In this sample, this clonotype turned up many times.

The sample taken for sequencing was blood. The V and J genes are TRBV7-8 and TRBJ1-5; D is uncertain. The source of this sequence is a man aged 35 to 55 with Graves' hyperthyroidism. The CDR3 nucleotides read TGTGCCAGCAGCCCCCGACTGGGGAGGCCACAGCCCCAGCATTTT. Amino acid sequence: CASSPRLGRPQPQHF.